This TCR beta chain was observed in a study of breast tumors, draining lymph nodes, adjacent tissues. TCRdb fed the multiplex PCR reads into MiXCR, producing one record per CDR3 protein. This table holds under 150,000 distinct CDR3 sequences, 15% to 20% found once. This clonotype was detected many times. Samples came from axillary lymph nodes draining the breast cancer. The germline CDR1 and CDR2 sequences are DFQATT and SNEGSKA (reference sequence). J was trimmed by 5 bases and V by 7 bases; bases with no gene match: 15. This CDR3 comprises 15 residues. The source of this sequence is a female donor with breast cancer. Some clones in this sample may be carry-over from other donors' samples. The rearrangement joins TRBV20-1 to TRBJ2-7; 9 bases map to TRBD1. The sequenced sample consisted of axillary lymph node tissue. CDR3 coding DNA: TGCAGTGTAGGAAAGCCGGGACAGGGACTCGACGAGCAGTACTTC. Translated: CSVGKPGQGLDEQYF.